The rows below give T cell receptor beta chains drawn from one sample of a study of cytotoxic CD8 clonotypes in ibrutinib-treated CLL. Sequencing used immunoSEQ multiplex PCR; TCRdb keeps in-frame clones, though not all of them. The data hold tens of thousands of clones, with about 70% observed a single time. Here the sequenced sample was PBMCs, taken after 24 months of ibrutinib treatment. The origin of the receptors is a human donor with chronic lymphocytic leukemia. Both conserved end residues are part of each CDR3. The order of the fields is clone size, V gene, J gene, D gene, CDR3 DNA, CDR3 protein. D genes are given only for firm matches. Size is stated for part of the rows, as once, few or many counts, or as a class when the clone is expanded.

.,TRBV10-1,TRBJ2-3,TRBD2,TGCGCCAGCAAAGGGACTAGCGGGGAGACTAGCACAGATACGCAGTATTTT,CASKGTSGETSTDTQYF
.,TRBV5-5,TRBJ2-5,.,TGTGCCAGCAGCTTTTTTGAGGGTCGAGAGACCCAGTACTTC,CASSFFEGRETQYF
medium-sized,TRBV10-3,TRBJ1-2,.,TGTGCCAACCGAGCAGGGGACTATGGCTACACCTTC,CANRAGDYGYTF
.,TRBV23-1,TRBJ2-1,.,TGCGCCAGCAGTCAATCCTGGGTGGGGCTATGTTGTGAGCAGTTCTTC,CASSQSWVGLCCEQFF
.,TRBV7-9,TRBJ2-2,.,TGTGCCAGCAGTAGGGGGAACACCGGGGAGCTGTTTTTT,CASSRGNTGELFF
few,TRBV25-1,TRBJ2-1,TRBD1,TGTGCCAGCAGTGGGGGACAGGGGAGGGATGAGCAGTTCTTC,CASSGGQGRDEQFF
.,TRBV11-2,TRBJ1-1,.,TGTGCCAGCGCGGAGTGGAGAACGAACACTGAAGCTTTCTTT,CASAEWRTNTEAFF
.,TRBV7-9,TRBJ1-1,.,TGTGCCAGCAGCTTGCTGCCGGGGGGTCGCACTGAAGCTTTCTTT,CASSLLPGGRTEAFF
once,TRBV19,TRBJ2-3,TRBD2,TGTGCCAGTAGTACGACTAGCGGAGGCGCTGATACGCAGTATTTT,CASSTTSGGADTQYF
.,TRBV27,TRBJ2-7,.,TGTGCCAGCAGTCGTGACTTGACATCTTGGGAGCAGTACTTC,CASSRDLTSWEQYF
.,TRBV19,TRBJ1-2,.,TGTGCCAGTAGCTCGACTAGGGGTTACTATGGCTACACCTTC,CASSSTRGYYGYTF
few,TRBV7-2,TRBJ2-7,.,TGTGCCAGCAGCTTAGATGGCGCGGCAGGAGTCGACGAGCAGTACTTC,CASSLDGAAGVDEQYF
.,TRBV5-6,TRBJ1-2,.,TGTGCCAGCAGCTTCACCCTGCAGGGCTACACCTTC,CASSFTLQGYTF
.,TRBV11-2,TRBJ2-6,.,TGTGCCAGCAGCTTACGGACTTCTGGGGCCAACGTCCTGACTTTC,CASSLRTSGANVLTF
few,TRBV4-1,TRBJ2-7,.,TGCGCCAGCAGCCAAGGGCAGGGAAGGCCCTACGAGCAGTACTTC,CASSQGQGRPYEQYF
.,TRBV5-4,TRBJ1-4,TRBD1,TGTGCCAGCAGCGGAAGGACAGGGCAAAATGAAAAACTGTTTTTT,CASSGRTGQNEKLFF
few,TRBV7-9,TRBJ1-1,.,TGTGCCGGCTTCGCAACAGAGAACACTGAAGCTTTCTTT,CAGFATENTEAFF
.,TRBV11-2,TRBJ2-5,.,TGTGCCAGCAGCCTGGGGCCCCAAGAGACCCAGTACTTC,CASSLGPQETQYF